This TCR beta chain derives from a study of beta chain features in type 1 diabetes. Study at large: The study found patients and healthy donors alike in age, gender and cell yields.

Expressed TCRB transcripts were sequenced, since all the RNA that had been isolated was reverse transcribed. Assay used: immunoSEQ multiplex PCR; TCRdb lists only in-frame clones, some missing. The sample records 40,000 or so clones, around 50% being singletons. General study results and limits: Researchers reported that naive, central memory and Treg TCRB repertoires appeared more similar in patients than in healthy donors.

V was shortened by 4 bases and J by 5 bases, with 11 bases between the two germline ends. The CDR3 length is 12 residues. Per the germline V gene, CDR1 is GTSNPN and CDR2 is SVGIG (reference sequence). A word on this clone: Its target is not known.

Sequencing was done on a sample of Tregs from blood. The receptor was isolated from a woman younger than 35 in good health. The chain carries TRBV30 and TRBJ1-2; D is unclear. In nucleotides, the CDR3 is TGTGCCTGGACCCCAGGCAGGTATGGCTACACCTTC. As protein: CAWTPGRYGYTF.